This entry lists 30 T cell receptor beta chains sequenced from one sample in a study of blood T cell repertoires in COVID-19. Here immunoSEQ multiplex PCR was the method, and the copy in TCRdb shows in-frame clones only, minus some. Among a few hundred thousand clones listed, nearly 90% were seen once. The sequencing input was PBMCs or T cells enriched from blood (not recorded which). These receptors were obtained from a woman in her 30s who had recovered from COVID-19.

This clone was counted only a few times. The chain couples TRBV10-1 to TRBJ2-7, with 7 bases matching TRBD2. CDR1 is WNHNN and CDR2 is SYGVQD in the germline V gene (reference sequence). With V trimmed by 5 bases and J by 3 bases, 10 bases remained unmatched. The CDR3 runs to 15 residues. This CDR3 reads CASSSADGGIYEQYF. The CDR3, as DNA: TGCGCCAGCAGTTCCGCCGACGGGGGGATCTACGAGCAGTACTTC.

This rearrangement joins TRBV25-1 to TRBJ2-1; 7 nucleotides match TRBD2. CDR1 MGHDK and CDR2 SYGVNS come from the germline V gene. The CDR3 sequence is 17 residues long. V was clipped by 3 bases and J by 6 bases; unmatched bases: 14. DNA for the CDR3: TGTGCCAGCAGTGACCTGGGAGGGCTAGCCCGTCGCAATGAGCAGTTCTTC. Amino acids: CASSDLGGLARRNEQFF. Full variable domain (rest looked up from reference TRBV25-1 and TRBJ2-1): EADIYQTPRYLVIGTGKKITLECSQTMGHDKMYWYQQDPGMELHLIHYSYGVNSTEKGDLSSESTVSRIRTEHFPLTLESARPSHTSQYLCASSDLGGLARRNEQFFGPGTRLTVL.

This clone has a handful of counts. V usage is TRBV19 and J usage is TRBJ1-1, with 7 bases identical to TRBD1. With 6 bases clipped from V and 5 bases from J, the junction kept 9 bases outside the gene matches. CDR1 is LNHDA, CDR2 SQIVND, per germline (reference sequence). The CDR3 runs to 14 residues. This CDR3 reads CASSPRGAGTEAFF. The CDR3 coding sequence is TGTGCCAGTAGCCCCAGGGGGGCGGGGACTGAAGCTTTCTTT.

This clone turned up a few times. The J gene is TRBJ1-4, the V gene TRBV5-1; perhaps TRBD1 as D (6 bases). This CDR3 comprises 14 residues. Per germline, CDR1 SGHRS and CDR2 YFSETQ. Trimming shortened V by 0 bases and J by 10 bases, and 13 bases separated the two germline ends. The CDR3: CASSLGGGGGKLFF. Here the CDR3 DNA reads TGCGCCAGCAGCTTGGGTGGGGGCGGAGGAAAACTGTTTTTT.

The rearrangement links TRBV11-2 to TRBJ1-3; D perhaps matches TRBD1 (5 bases). V was pared by 5 bases and J by 0 bases, with 14 bases between. Looked up from germline, CDR1 is SGHAT and CDR2 is FQNNGV. The CDR3 consists of 16 residues. CDR3 residues: CASSTPRGASGNTIYF. CDR3 nucleotides: TGTGCCAGCAGCACCCCAAGGGGCGCCTCTGGAAACACCATATATTTT.

The chain couples TRBV20-1 to TRBJ1-5; the D gene is possibly TRBD1 (5 bases). Germline values: CDR1 DFQATT, CDR2 SNEGSKA (reference sequence). V was cut by 3 bases and J by 3 bases, with 18 bases left in between. The length of the CDR3 is 16 residues. For the CDR3, the DNA is TGCAGTGCTAGTTTGCAGGGTGGTATAGACAATCAGCCCCAGCATTTT. Its protein product is CSASLQGGIDNQPQHF.

V is TRBV27 and J is TRBJ1-2; 7 positions match TRBD1. The trim removed 0 bases at V and 3 bases at J, leaving 4 bases unmatched. Germline CDR1 MNHEY, CDR2 SMNVEV (reference sequence). This CDR3 has 15 amino acids. The CDR3 DNA follows: TGTGCCAGCAGTTTATCAGGGGGCGGTTACTATGGCTACACCTTC. The encoded protein is CASSLSGGGYYGYTF.

Here the CDR3 reads CASSQGTGGTTEAFF. For the CDR3, the DNA is TGTGCCAGCAGCCAAGGGACAGGGGGCACAACTGAAGCTTTCTTT. The rearrangement links TRBV3-1 (or the pseudogene TRBV3-2) to TRBJ1-1; 11 nucleotides agree with TRBD1. The V gene's germline CDR1 is LGHDT and CDR2 YNNKEL (reference sequence). The CDR3 spans 15 residues. Trimming took 1 base from V and 5 from J; bases not matched to a gene: 3.

The genes are TRBV5-1 and TRBJ1-6; no definite D call. Trimming shortened V by 2 bases and J by 9 bases, and 12 bases separated the two germline ends. The CDR3 extends over 14 amino acids. Germline CDR1 SGHRS, CDR2 YFSETQ. CDR3 loop: CASSFGEARSPLHF. Written as DNA, the CDR3 is TGCGCCAGCAGCTTCGGGGAAGCGCGTTCACCCCTCCACTTT.

This chain joins TRBV6-6 and TRBJ1-1, with TRBD1 matching over 7 bases. CDR3 length equals 15 residues. The J segment lost 5 bases and the V segment lost 4 bases, leaving 10 bases of the junction unmatched. Germline CDR1 reads MNHNY; CDR2 reads SVGAGI (reference sequence). The CDR3 spells CASSSPRGRGTEAFF. Here the CDR3 DNA reads TGTGCCAGCAGTTCCCCGAGGGGGCGGGGAACTGAAGCTTTCTTT.

This chain joins TRBV7-6 and TRBJ2-7, with 9 bases identical to TRBD1. CDR3 length: 15 amino acids. After removal of 5 bases from V and 3 bases from J, the junction contained 8 bases not matched to a gene. Germline-derived CDR1 and CDR2 are SGHVS and FNYEAQ. CDR3 sequence: CASSPRGQGFYEQYF. CDR3 nucleotides: TGTGCCAGCAGCCCCCGTGGACAGGGGTTCTACGAGCAGTACTTC.

The chain couples TRBV19 to TRBJ1-1; no clear D gene. The V and J ends lost 2 bases and 6 bases respectively, with 13 bases between them. The CDR3 consists of 14 residues. Germline CDR1 reads LNHDA; CDR2 reads SQIVND (reference sequence). The chain's CDR3 is CASSISRDVSEAFF. DNA of the CDR3: TGTGCCAGTAGTATATCTCGGGATGTGTCTGAAGCTTTCTTT.

V gene TRBV15 combines with J gene TRBJ2-7; 16 nucleotides agree with TRBD2. CDR1 and CDR2 (germline): LNHNV, YYDKDF (reference sequence). Trimming cost V 3 bases and J 5 bases; bases outside gene matches: 16. CDR3 size: 20 residues. The CDR3 nucleotides read TGTGCCACCAGCAGGGGTCCCGCCGGGACTAGCGGGGGGGCCTGGGACGAGCAGTACTTC. Translation gives CATSRGPAGTSGGAWDEQYF.

The CDR3 DNA reads as TGTGCCAGTAGGCCAACAGGGGCGCAGCTCCGAAACACCATATATTTT. The encoded protein is CASRPTGAQLRNTIYF. The J gene is TRBJ1-3, the V gene TRBV19, with TRBD1 identical over 7 bases. The CDR3 length is 16 residues. Per the germline V gene, CDR1 is LNHDA and CDR2 is SQIVND (reference sequence). V trimming: 6 bases; J trimming: 5 bases; junction bases outside the gene matches: 13.

This chain uses TRBV21-1 with TRBJ1-1; the DNA was not used to check the table's D call, TRBD1. TRBV21-1 is a recognized pseudogene. The CDR3 length is 14 residues. Here the CDR3 DNA reads TGTGCCAGCAGCGGCCGCAGGGGGAACACTGAAGCTTTCTTT. It specifies CASSGRRGNTEAFF.

In its sample, this clone was seen once. This chain uses TRBV25-1 with TRBJ2-5, with D possibly TRBD1 on 6 matching bases. There are 17 residues in the CDR3. Trimming removed 2 bases from V and 3 bases from J, with 19 bases in between. Germline CDR1 and CDR2: MGHDK and SYGVNS. CDR3 protein: CASSEPRDKSKKETQYF. The CDR3, as DNA: TGTGCCAGCAGTGAACCCCGGGACAAAAGCAAAAAAGAGACCCAGTACTTC.

The rearrangement joins TRBV5-8 to TRBJ1-2, with 7 bases lining up with TRBD1. V was pared by 4 bases and J by 3 bases, with 9 bases of the junction left unmatched. Germline V gene sequence: CDR1 SGHTS, CDR2 YDEGEE. The CDR3 is 15 residues long. The CDR3 loop reads CASSASGQTYYGYTF. For the CDR3, the DNA is TGTGCCAGCAGCGCCTCGGGACAGACATACTATGGCTACACCTTC.

The rearrangement links TRBV19 to TRBJ1-2; TRBD1 agrees at 9 bases. CDR3 length equals 14 residues. V shed 5 bases and J 4 bases; nucleotides not matched to a gene: 5. Germline lookup yields CDR1 LNHDA and CDR2 SQIVND (reference sequence). CDR3 coding DNA: TGTGCCAGTAGTCCAACAGGGGGCCCCTATGGCTACACCTTC. Translating it yields CASSPTGGPYGYTF.

The gene calls are TRBV19 and TRBJ1-5, with a tentative D call TRBD1 (5 bases). Trimming removed 7 bases at V and 7 bases at J, with 14 bases between. The CDR3 loop spans 13 amino acids. The V gene's germline CDR1 is LNHDA and CDR2 SQIVND (reference sequence). This CDR3 is CASTRGWGQPQHF. The CDR3 region has the DNA TGTGCCAGTACCCGGGGGTGGGGCCAGCCCCAGCATTTT. Variable domain in full (rest from reference TRBV19 and TRBJ1-5): DGGITQSPKYLFRKEGQNVTLSCEQNLNHDAMYWYRQDPGQGLRLIYYSQIVNDFQKGDIAEGYSVSREKKESFPLTVTSAQKNPTAFYLCASTRGWGQPQHFGDGTRLSIL.

CDR3 DNA sequence: TGTGCCTGGAGAAAGAGCTCCTATAATTCACCCCTCCACTTT. Amino acid sequence: CAWRKSSYNSPLHF. The chain combines TRBV30 with TRBJ1-6; unclear D gene. This CDR3 comprises 14 residues. Trimming left V 3 bases short and J 0 bases short, with 6 bases between. Germline V lookup: CDR1 GTSNPN, CDR2 SVGIG (reference sequence).

The chain recombines TRBV5-1 with TRBJ1-2; 10 bases line up with TRBD1. This CDR3 spans 14 amino acids. Germline loops: CDR1 SGHRS, CDR2 YFSETQ. V lost 0 bases and J lost 6; bases outside the gene matches: 2. CDR3 coding DNA: TGCGCCAGCAGCTTGGCCGGGACAGGGGATGGCTACACCTTC. It translates to CASSLAGTGDGYTF. The full variable domain, with the rest looked up from reference TRBV5-1 and TRBJ1-2, is KAGVTQTPRYLIKTRGQQVTLSCSPISGHRSVSWYQQTPGQGLQFLFEYFSETQRNKGNFPGRFSGRQFSNSRSEMNVSTLELGDSALYLCASSLAGTGDGYTFGSGTRLTVV.

This clone was counted once. The rearrangement links TRBV7-9 to TRBJ1-1; tentatively, D is TRBD1 (5 bases). The CDR3 has 11 residues. V was pared by 10 bases and J by 7 bases, with 13 bases between. Germline values: CDR1 SEHNR, CDR2 FQNEAQ (reference sequence). The CDR3 loop reads CAMTAGVEAFF. The CDR3 DNA reads TGTGCCATGACCGCGGGGGTTGAAGCTTTCTTT.

The DNA for the CDR3 is TGCGCCAGCACAGGACTTAAGGGGGAGTTAGGGAATCAGCCCCAGCATTTT. Its protein product is CASTGLKGELGNQPQHF. The J gene is TRBJ1-5, the V gene TRBV10-1; D possibly corresponds to TRBD1 (6 bases). The CDR3 contains 17 residues. Germline CDR1 and CDR2: WNHNN and SYGVQD (reference sequence). Trimming cost V 7 bases and J 4 bases, with 23 bases left between them.

This chain links TRBV5-1 with TRBJ2-1; the D gene is possibly TRBD1 (5 bases). This CDR3 has 15 amino acids. V dropped 0 bases and J dropped 4 bases, with 11 bases sitting between them. Germline V gene data show CDR1 as SGHRS and CDR2 as YFSETQ. The CDR3 loop is CASSLGAGQYNEQFF. CDR3 DNA sequence: TGCGCCAGCAGCTTGGGGGCAGGGCAGTACAATGAGCAGTTCTTC. The variable domain in full, with the rest retrieved from reference TRBV5-1 and TRBJ2-1, is KAGVTQTPRYLIKTRGQQVTLSCSPISGHRSVSWYQQTPGQGLQFLFEYFSETQRNKGNFPGRFSGRQFSNSRSEMNVSTLELGDSALYLCASSLGAGQYNEQFFGPGTRLTVL.

The rearrangement links TRBV3-1 (or the pseudogene TRBV3-2) to TRBJ2-1; TRBD1 is a possible D gene (6 bases). This CDR3 has 14 residues. The germline gives CDR1 LGHDT, CDR2 YNNKEL (reference sequence). V was shortened by 5 bases and J by 5 bases, with 13 bases between the two germline ends. This chain's CDR3 is CASSARDTDNEQFF. The CDR3 nucleotides read TGTGCCAGCAGCGCTCGGGACACCGACAATGAGCAGTTCTTC.

This clone was seen once. V usage is TRBV9 and J usage is TRBJ2-2; 10 bases line up with TRBD2. Per germline, CDR1 SGDLS and CDR2 YYNGEE. The CDR3 is 16 residues long. The J segment lost 4 bases and the V segment lost 1 base, leaving 4 bases of the junction unmatched. The DNA for the CDR3 is TGTGCCAGCAGCGTACTAGCGGGGGAACCCACCGGGGAGCTGTTTTTT. As protein: CASSVLAGEPTGELFF. The entire variable domain, with the rest obtained from reference TRBV9 and TRBJ2-2, is as follows: DSGVTQTPKHLITATGQRVTLRCSPRSGDLSVYWYQQSLDQGLQFLIQYYNGEERAKGNILERFSAQQFPDLHSELNLSSLELGDSALYFCASSVLAGEPTGELFFGEGSRLTVL.

The V gene is TRBV30, the J gene TRBJ2-7, with 7 bases fitting TRBD1. The CDR3 covers 14 residues. Trimming removed 3 bases from V and 6 bases from J; junction bases left unmatched: 11. CDR1 and CDR2 (germline): GTSNPN, SVGIG (reference sequence). CDR3 residues: CAWRDYRGPSEQYF. The CDR3 nucleotides are TGTGCCTGGAGAGACTACAGGGGCCCCAGCGAGCAGTACTTC.

This rearrangement joins TRBV7-2 to TRBJ2-5, with TRBD2 matching over 9 bases. After removal of 3 bases from V and 2 bases from J, the junction contained 4 bases not matched to a gene. This CDR3 has 15 residues. The germline V gene encodes CDR1 SGHTA and CDR2 FQGNSA. As DNA, the CDR3 is TGTGCCAGCAGCTTCAGGAGCGGGGGGCAAGAGACCCAGTACTTC. Translated: CASSFRSGGQETQYF.

The V gene is TRBV5-1, the J gene TRBJ1-5, with D uncertain. V was cut by 0 bases and J by 0 bases, with 7 bases left in between. CDR1 and CDR2 from the germline V gene are SGHRS and YFSETQ. CDR3 length: 15 residues. The CDR3 DNA reads TGCGCCAGCAGCTTGGGCGGGGTTAGCAATCAGCCCCAGCATTTT. This translates into CASSLGGVSNQPQHF. The complete variable domain, with remaining parts taken from reference TRBV5-1 and TRBJ1-5, reads KAGVTQTPRYLIKTRGQQVTLSCSPISGHRSVSWYQQTPGQGLQFLFEYFSETQRNKGNFPGRFSGRQFSNSRSEMNVSTLELGDSALYLCASSLGGVSNQPQHFGDGTRLSIL.

This chain connects TRBV4-2 to TRBJ1-4, with D possibly being TRBD1 (5 bases). This CDR3 region has 15 residues. V lost 5 bases, J lost 4 bases, and 14 bases lay in between. From germline, CDR1 is LGHNA and CDR2 YNFKEQ. The CDR3 DNA reads TGTGCCAGCAGCTCCACCACAGGATATAATGAAAAACTGTTTTTT. Protein product: CASSSTTGYNEKLFF.